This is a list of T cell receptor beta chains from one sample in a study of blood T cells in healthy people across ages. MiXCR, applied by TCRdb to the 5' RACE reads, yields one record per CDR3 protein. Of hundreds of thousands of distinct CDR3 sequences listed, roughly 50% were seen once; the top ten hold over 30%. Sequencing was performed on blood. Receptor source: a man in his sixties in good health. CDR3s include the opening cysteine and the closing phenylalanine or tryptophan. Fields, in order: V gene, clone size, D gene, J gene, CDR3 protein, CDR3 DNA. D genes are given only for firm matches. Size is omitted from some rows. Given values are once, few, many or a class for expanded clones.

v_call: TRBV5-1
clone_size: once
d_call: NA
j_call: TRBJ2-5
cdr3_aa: CASSSSRQGGETQYF
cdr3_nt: TGCGCCAGCAGCTCGAGTCGGCAGGGGGGGGAGACCCAGTACTTC

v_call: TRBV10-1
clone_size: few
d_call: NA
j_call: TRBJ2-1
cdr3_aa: CASSRSAGNNEQFF
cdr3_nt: TGCGCCAGCAGTAGGTCTGCGGGGAACAATGAGCAGTTCTTC

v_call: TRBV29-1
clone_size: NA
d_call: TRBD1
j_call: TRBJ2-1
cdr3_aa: CSVGQPDRGYNEQFF
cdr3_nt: TGCAGCGTTGGGCAGCCGGACAGGGGCTACAATGAGCAGTTCTTC

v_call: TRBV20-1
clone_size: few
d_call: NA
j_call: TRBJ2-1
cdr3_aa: CSAEGSSDEQFF
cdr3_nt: TGCAGTGCCGAGGGAAGCTCCGATGAGCAGTTCTTC

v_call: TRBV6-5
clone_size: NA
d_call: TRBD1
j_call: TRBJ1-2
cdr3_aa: CASSSHRGREDYGYTF
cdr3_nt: TGTGCCAGCAGTAGCCACAGGGGGCGCGAGGACTATGGCTACACCTTC

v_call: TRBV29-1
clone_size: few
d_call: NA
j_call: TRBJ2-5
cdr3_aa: CSVEHSGTETQYF
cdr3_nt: TGCAGCGTTGAGCACAGTGGAACGGAGACCCAGTACTTC

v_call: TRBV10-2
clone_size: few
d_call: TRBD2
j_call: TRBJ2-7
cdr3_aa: CASSLGAGGNYEQYF
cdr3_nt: TGCGCCAGCTCGTTAGGTGCGGGGGGAAACTACGAGCAGTACTTC

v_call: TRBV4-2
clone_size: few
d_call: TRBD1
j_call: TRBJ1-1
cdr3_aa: CASSQAIAAGGTEAFF
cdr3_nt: TGTGCCAGCAGCCAAGCGATCGCGGCAGGGGGCACTGAAGCTTTCTTT

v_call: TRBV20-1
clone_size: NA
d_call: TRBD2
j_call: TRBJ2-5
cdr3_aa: CSASRLAGEETQYF
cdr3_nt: TGCAGTGCTAGTAGACTAGCGGGGGAAGAGACCCAGTACTTC

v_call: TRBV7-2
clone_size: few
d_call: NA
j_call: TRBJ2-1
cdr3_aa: CASSLVVGGEQFF
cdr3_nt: TGTGCCAGCAGCTTAGTAGTAGGGGGTGAGCAGTTCTTC

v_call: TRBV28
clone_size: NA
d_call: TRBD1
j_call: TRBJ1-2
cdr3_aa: CASSTQQGDGYGYTF
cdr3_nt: TGTGCCAGCAGTACCCAACAGGGGGACGGCTATGGCTACACCTTC

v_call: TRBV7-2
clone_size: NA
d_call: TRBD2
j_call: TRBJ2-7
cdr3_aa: CASSWEGRLPRGSYEQYF
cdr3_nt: TGTGCCAGCAGCTGGGAGGGACGGCTCCCCCGGGGTTCCTACGAGCAGTACTTC

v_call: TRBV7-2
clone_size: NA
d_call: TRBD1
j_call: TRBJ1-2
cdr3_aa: CASSTDRANYGYTF
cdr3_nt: TGTGCCAGCAGCACGGACAGGGCTAACTATGGCTACACCTTC

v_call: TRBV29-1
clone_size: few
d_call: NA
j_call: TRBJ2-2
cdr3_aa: CSVERNTGELFF
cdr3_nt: TGCAGCGTTGAAAGGAACACCGGGGAGCTGTTTTTT

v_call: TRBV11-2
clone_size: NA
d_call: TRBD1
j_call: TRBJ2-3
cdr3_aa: CASSKQGDPSTDTQYF
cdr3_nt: TGTGCCAGCAGCAAGCAGGGGGACCCTAGCACAGATACGCAGTATTTT

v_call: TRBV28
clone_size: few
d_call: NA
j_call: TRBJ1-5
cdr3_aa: CASSYRGGQPQHF
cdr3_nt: TGTGCCAGCAGTTATAGGGGTGGTCAGCCCCAGCATTTT

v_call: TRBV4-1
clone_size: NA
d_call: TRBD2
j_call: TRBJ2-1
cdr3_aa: CASSPRGIGNEQFF
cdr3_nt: TGCGCCAGCAGCCCGCGGGGGATAGGCAATGAGCAGTTCTTC

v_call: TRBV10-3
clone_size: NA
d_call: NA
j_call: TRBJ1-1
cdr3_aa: CAISRTANTEAFF
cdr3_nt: TGTGCCATCAGCCGGACCGCGAACACTGAAGCTTTCTTT

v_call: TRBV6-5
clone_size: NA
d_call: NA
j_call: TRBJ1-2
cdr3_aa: CASTSGVPNYGYTF
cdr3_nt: TGTGCCAGCACCTCGGGGGTGCCTAACTATGGCTACACCTTC

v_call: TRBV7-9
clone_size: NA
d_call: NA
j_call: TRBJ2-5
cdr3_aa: CASSLPLTGEETQYF
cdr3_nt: TGTGCCAGCAGCTTACCCTTGACAGGTGAAGAGACCCAGTACTTC